The present T cell receptor beta chain was sequenced within a study of OX40 agonist ivuxolimab in advanced cancers. Background on the study: Hepatocellular carcinoma, melanoma, renal cell or head and neck cancer affected the dose-escalation patients. A partial response was reached by three patients: one with hepatocellular carcinoma and two with cutaneous melanoma.

The table came from immunoSEQ multiplex PCR; TCRdb's copy has only in-frame clones and leaves some out. Among 30,000 to 35,000 clones listed, more than 70% were seen once. The CDR3 is made up of 17 amino acids. Exclusion applied to patients with autoimmune disease history or systemic immunosuppression. The chain joins TRBV21-1 to TRBJ1-3; the table's D call TRBD1 went unverified against the DNA. TRBV21-1 is described as a pseudogene. The sequence was obtained from an adult with an advanced solid tumor such as melanoma, head and neck, liver or kidney cancer. The sequencing used CD4+ or CD8+ T cells sorted from blood, collected in a trial of the OX40 agonist ivuxolimab. The CDR3 DNA reads TGTGCCAGCAGCAAAGAAGCAGCAGGGTCCTCTGGAAACACCATATATTTT. It specifies CASSKEAAGSSGNTIYF.